The 5 T cell receptor beta chains presented below share a single source sample, sequenced in a study of identical twins. From the 5' RACE reads, TCRdb called clonotypes with MiXCR, one entry per CDR3 protein. The sample has around 960,000 distinct CDR3 sequences; about 12% are singletons. These same records also appear under a second study, on yellow fever vaccine responses in identical twins.

Sequencing was done on a sample of PBMCs. These receptors all stem from a young woman in good health.

The chain combines TRBV4-2 with TRBJ2-1; 7 nucleotides line up with TRBD2. V shed 6 bases and J 6 bases; nucleotides not matched to a gene: 17. CDR1 and CDR2 (germline): LGHNA, YNFKEQ. This CDR3 region has 17 residues. As DNA, the CDR3 is TGTGCCAGCAGTCATCCCCTCAGCAGCGGGGTGGGCAATGAGCAGTTCTTC. Protein sequence: CASSHPLSSGVGNEQFF.

This clonotype was detected a few times. The J gene is TRBJ2-7, the V gene TRBV18; D not certain. Trimming pared 0 bases from V and 0 bases from J, leaving 6 bases between. Germline V CDR1 and CDR2: KGHSH, LQKENI. The CDR3 is 14 amino acids. Here the CDR3 reads CASSPPASSYEQYF. The DNA for the CDR3 is TGTGCCAGCTCACCACCGGCCAGCTCCTACGAGCAGTACTTC.

J is TRBJ1-2 and V is TRBV12-3 or TRBV12-4, with TRBD1 matching over 7 bases. CDR3 length: 14 residues. V dropped 3 bases and J dropped 4; count of bases not matched to a gene: 5. This chain's CDR3 is CASSFGTVGYGYTF. The CDR3 DNA reads TGTGCCAGCAGTTTTGGGACAGTCGGCTATGGCTACACCTTC.

This clonotype was detected only a few times. The gene calls are TRBV5-1 and TRBJ2-1, with D perhaps matching TRBD1 or TRBD2 (5 bases each). This CDR3 contains 14 residues. Looked up from germline, CDR1 is SGHRS and CDR2 is YFSETQ. The V gene lost 4 bases and the J gene lost 9 bases, with 17 bases spanning the gap. CDR3 in amino acids: CASSPGTSRGEQFF. DNA for the CDR3: TGCGCCAGCAGCCCAGGGACGTCTCGAGGTGAGCAGTTCTTC. The complete variable domain, with remaining parts taken from reference TRBV5-1 and TRBJ2-1, reads KAGVTQTPRYLIKTRGQQVTLSCSPISGHRSVSWYQQTPGQGLQFLFEYFSETQRNKGNFPGRFSGRQFSNSRSEMNVSTLELGDSALYLCASSPGTSRGEQFFGPGTRLTVL.

This clonotype was seen more than once but under ten times. The gene calls are TRBV10-1 and TRBJ2-3, with 10 bases matching TRBD2. The CDR3 runs 15 residues. Germline assignment: CDR1 WNHNN and CDR2 SYGVQD (reference sequence). Trimming removed 4 bases from V and 3 bases from J; junction bases left unmatched: 4. CDR3 coding DNA: TGCGCCAGCAGTGGGACTAGCGGTCCAACAGATACGCAGTATTTT. Translation gives CASSGTSGPTDTQYF.